This T cell receptor beta chain was observed in a study of PD-L1 blockade in urothelial cancer. Overall study context: In the patient group, about 90% of the roughly 29 were males with bladder-origin urothelial cancer. A median approximately 140,000 T cells were found in blood samples.

The method was immunoSEQ multiplex PCR; TCRdb's version includes in-frame clones alone and lacks a portion of them. The sample gives about 44,000 clones, around 80% of which show up once; approximately 3% is in the top ten. Trimming cost V 4 bases and J 2 bases; bases outside gene matches: 13. CDR3 length: 17 residues. The germline gives CDR1 SNHLY, CDR2 FYNNEI. The sequence derives from a man between 65 and 85 years old with urothelial cancer. This chain connects TRBV2 to TRBJ2-7; TRBD1 aligns across 8 bases. Sample: PBMCs, taken around atezolizumab (anti-PD-L1) treatment. Here the CDR3 reads CASSGGATGVIAYEQYF. The CDR3 region has the DNA TGTGCCAGCAGTGGTGGGGCGACAGGGGTAATCGCCTACGAGCAGTACTTC.